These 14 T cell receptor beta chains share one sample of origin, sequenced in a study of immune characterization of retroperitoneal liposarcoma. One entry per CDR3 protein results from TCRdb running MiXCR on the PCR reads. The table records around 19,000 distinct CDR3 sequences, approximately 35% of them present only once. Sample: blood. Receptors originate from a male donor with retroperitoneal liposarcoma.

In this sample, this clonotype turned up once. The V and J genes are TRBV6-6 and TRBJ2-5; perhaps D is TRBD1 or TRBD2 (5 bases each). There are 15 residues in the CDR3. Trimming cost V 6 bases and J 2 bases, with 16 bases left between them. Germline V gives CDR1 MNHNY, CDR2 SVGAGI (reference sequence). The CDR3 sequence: CASSLGRAGQETQYF. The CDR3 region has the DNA TGTGCCAGCAGCCTGGGACGGGCAGGACAAGAGACCCAGTACTTC.

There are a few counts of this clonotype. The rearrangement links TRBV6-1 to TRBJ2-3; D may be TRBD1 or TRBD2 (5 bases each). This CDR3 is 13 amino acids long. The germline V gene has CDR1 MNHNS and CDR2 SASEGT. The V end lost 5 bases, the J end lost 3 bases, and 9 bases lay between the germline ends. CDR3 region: CASSTRETDTQYF. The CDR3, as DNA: TGTGCCAGCAGTACCAGGGAGACAGATACGCAGTATTTT.

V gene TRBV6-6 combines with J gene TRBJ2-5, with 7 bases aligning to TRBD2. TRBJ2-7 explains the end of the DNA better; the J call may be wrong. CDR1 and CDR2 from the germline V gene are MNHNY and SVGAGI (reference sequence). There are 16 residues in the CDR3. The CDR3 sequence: CASSAMSSGAPGEQYF. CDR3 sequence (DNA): TGTGCCAGCAGTGCTATGTCTAGCGGTGCTCCGGGCGAGCAGTACTTC.

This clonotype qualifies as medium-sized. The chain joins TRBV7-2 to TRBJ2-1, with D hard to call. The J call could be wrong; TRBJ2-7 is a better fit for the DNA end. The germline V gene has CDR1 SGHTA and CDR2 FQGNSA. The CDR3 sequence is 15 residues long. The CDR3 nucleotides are TGTGCCAGCAATTCCCGGTGGGTTTCCTACAATGAGCAGTACTTC. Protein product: CASNSRWVSYNEQYF.

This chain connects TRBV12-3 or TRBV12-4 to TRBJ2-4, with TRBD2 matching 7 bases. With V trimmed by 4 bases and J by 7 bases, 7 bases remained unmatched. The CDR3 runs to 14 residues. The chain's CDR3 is CASSWGGSRNIQYF. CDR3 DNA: TGTGCCAGCAGTTGGGGGGGGTCAAGGAACATTCAGTACTTC.

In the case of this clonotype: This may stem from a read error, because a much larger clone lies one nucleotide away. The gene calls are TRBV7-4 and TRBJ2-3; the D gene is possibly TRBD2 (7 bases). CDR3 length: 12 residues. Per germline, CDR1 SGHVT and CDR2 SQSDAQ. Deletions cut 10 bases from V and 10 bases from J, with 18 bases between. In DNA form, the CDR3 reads TGTGCCACAGGCGGGGGCGGGGGTTCGCAGTATTTT. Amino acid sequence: CATGGGGGSQYF.

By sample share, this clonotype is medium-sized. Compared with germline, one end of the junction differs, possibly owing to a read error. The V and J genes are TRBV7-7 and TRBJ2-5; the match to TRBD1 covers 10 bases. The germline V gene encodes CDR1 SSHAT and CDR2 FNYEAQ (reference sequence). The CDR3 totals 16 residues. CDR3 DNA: TGTGCTAGCAGCCAAAGATACATGGGACAGGGGGAGACCCAGTACTTC. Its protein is CASSQRYMGQGETQYF.

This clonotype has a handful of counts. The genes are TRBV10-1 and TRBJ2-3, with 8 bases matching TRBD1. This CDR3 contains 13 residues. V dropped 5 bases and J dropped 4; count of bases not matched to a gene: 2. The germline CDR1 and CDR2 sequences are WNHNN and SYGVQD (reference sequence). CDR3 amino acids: CASSRTGPDTQYF. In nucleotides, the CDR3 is TGCGCCAGCAGTCGGACAGGGCCAGATACGCAGTATTTT.

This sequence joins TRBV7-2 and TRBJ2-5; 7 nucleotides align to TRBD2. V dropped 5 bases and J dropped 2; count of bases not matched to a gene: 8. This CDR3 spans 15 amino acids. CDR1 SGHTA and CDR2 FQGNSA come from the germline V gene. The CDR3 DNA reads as TGTGCCAGCAGCCCCCAGCGGGGATTACAAGAGACCCAGTACTTC. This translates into CASSPQRGLQETQYF. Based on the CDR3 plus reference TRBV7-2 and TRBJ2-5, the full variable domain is GAGVSQSPSNKVTEKGKDVELRCDPISGHTALYWYRQSLGQGLEFLIYFQGNSAPDKSGLPSDRFSAERTGGSVSTLTIQRTQQEDSAVYLCASSPQRGLQETQYFGPGTRLLVL.

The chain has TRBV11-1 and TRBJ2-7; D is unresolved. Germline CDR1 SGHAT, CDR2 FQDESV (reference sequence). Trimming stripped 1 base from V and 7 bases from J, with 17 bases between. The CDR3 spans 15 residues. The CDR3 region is CASSLGGFQRNEQYF. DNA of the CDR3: TGTGCCAGCAGCTTAGGGGGATTCCAACGGAATGAGCAGTACTTC. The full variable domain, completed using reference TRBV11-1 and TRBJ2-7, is EAEVAQSPRYKITEKSQAVAFWCDPISGHATLYWYRQILGQGPELLVQFQDESVVDDSQLPKDRFSAERLKGVDSTLKIQPAELGDSAMYLCASSLGGFQRNEQYFGPGTRLTVT.

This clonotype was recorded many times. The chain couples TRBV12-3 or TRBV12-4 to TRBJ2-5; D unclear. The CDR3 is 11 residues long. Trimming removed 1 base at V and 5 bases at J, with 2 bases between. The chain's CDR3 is CASSLGETQYF. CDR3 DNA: TGTGCCAGCAGTTTAGGGGAGACCCAGTACTTC.

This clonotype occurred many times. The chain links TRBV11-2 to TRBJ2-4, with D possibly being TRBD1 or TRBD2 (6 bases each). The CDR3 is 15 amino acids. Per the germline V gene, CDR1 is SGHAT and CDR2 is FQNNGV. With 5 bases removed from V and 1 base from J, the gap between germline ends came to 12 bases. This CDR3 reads CASSRQAGAKNIQYF. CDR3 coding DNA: TGTGCCAGCAGCCGACAGGCGGGGGCCAAAAACATTCAGTACTTC.

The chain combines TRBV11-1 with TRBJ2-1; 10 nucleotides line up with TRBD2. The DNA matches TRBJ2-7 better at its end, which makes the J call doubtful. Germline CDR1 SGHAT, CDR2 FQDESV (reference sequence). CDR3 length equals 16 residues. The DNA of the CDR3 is TGTGCCAGCAGCTTTCTAGCGGGAGTCCCTCCCTACGAGCAGTACTTC. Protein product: CASSFLAGVPPYEQYF.

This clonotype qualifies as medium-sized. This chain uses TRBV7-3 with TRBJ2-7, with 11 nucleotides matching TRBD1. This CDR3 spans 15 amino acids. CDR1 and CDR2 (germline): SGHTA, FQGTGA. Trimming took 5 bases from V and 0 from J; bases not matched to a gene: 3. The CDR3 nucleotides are TGTGCCAGCAGCCACGGACAGGGGGCCTCCTACGAGCAGTACTTC. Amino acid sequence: CASSHGQGASYEQYF.